Listed here are 5 T cell receptor beta chains from one sample, sequenced in a study of T cells after yellow fever vaccination. Via MiXCR, TCRdb re-called the 5' RACE reads, giving one row per CDR3 protein. The sample lists some 390,000 distinct CDR3 sequences, under 7.5% seen once, with about 15% in the top ten. The sample was PBMCs, taken 5 days after the yellow fever booster vaccination. These receptors all stem from a man aged 25 to 40 who received the YFV17D yellow fever vaccine.

The rearrangement links TRBV20-1 to TRBJ1-5; D ambiguous. Trimming left V 5 bases short and J 7 bases short, with 18 bases between. The CDR3 extends over 14 amino acids. CDR1 and CDR2 from the germline V gene are DFQATT and SNEGSKA (reference sequence). For the CDR3, the DNA is TGCAGTGCTCCCACCGCACCCGGCGGCCAGCCCCAGCATTTT. Protein sequence: CSAPTAPGGQPQHF.

This clonotype was observed many times. As DNA, the CDR3 is TGCGCCAGCAGTCAATCTATTGGAGTCTACGAGCAGTACTTC. This codes for CASSQSIGVYEQYF. V is TRBV23-1 and J is TRBJ2-7; D is undetermined. TRBV23-1 is annotated as an ORF whose role is uncertain. This CDR3 contains 14 residues. The V gene lost 0 bases and the J gene lost 3 bases, with 9 bases spanning the gap.

This chain joins TRBV10-3 and TRBJ1-3, with D perhaps TRBD1 (5 bases). Germline CDR1 is ENHRY and CDR2 is SYGVKD. The V and J ends lost 6 bases and 0 bases respectively, with 12 bases between them. The CDR3 runs 15 residues. The CDR3, as DNA: TGTGCCATCAGACCGGGACTGACCTCTGGAAACACCATATATTTT. Protein: CAIRPGLTSGNTIYF.

This clonotype was seen only once. This chain links TRBV19 with TRBJ1-1; TRBD1 might be the D (6 bases). CDR1 is LNHDA and CDR2 is SQIVND in the germline V gene (reference sequence). V gave up 2 bases and J gave up 4 bases, with 8 bases separating them. The CDR3 runs 13 residues. Written as DNA, the CDR3 is TGTGCCAGTAGTATAATGGGGGCCACTGAAGCTTTCTTT. As protein: CASSIMGATEAFF. The full variable domain, with the rest looked up from reference TRBV19 and TRBJ1-1, is DGGITQSPKYLFRKEGQNVTLSCEQNLNHDAMYWYRQDPGQGLRLIYYSQIVNDFQKGDIAEGYSVSREKKESFPLTVTSAQKNPTAFYLCASSIMGATEAFFGQGTRLTVV.

J is TRBJ2-2 and V is TRBV20-1, with 13 positions matching TRBD2. The CDR3 loop spans 15 amino acids. The germline gives CDR1 DFQATT, CDR2 SNEGSKA (reference sequence). With 2 bases clipped from V and 6 bases from J, the junction kept 3 bases outside the gene matches. The CDR3 DNA reads as TGCAGTGCTAGAACCGGACTAGCGGGAGCCGGGGAGCTGTTTTTT. Translating gives CSARTGLAGAGELFF.